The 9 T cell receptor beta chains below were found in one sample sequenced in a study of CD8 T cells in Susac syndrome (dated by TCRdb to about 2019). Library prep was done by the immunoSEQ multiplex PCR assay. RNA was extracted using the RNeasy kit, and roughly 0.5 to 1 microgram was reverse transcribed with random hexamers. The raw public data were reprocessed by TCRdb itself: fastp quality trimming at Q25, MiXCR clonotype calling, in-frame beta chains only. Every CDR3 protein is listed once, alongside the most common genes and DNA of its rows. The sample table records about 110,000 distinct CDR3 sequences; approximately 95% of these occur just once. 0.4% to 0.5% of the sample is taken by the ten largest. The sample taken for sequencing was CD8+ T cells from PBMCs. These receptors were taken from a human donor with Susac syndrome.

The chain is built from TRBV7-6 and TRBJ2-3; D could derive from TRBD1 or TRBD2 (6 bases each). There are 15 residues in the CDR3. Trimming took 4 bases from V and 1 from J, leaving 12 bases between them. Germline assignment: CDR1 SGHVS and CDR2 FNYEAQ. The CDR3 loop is CASSWTGAGTDTQYF. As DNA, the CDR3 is TGTGCCAGCAGCTGGACGGGGGCGGGCACAGATACGCAGTATTTT.

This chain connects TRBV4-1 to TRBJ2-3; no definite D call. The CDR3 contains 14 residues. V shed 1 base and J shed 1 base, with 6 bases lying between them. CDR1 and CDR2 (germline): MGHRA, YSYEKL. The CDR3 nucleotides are TGCGCCAGCAGCCAAGGTCCTGGCACAGATACGCAGTATTTT. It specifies CASSQGPGTDTQYF.

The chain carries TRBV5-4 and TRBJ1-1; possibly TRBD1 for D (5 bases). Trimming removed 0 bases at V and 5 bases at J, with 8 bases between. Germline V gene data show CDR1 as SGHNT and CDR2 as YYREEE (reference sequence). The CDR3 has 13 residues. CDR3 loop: CASSLAEGTEAFF. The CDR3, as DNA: TGTGCCAGCAGCTTGGCCGAGGGGACTGAAGCTTTCTTT. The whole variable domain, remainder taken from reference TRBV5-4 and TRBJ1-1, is ETGVTQSPTHLIKTRGQQVTLRCSSQSGHNTVSWYQQALGQGPQFIFQYYREEENGRGNFPPRFSGLQFPNYSSELNVNALELDDSALYLCASSLAEGTEAFFGQGTRLTVV.

CDR3 residues: CASSPLGQTNEQYF. The CDR3 nucleotides read TGTGCCAGCAGTCCGCTGGGACAGACTAACGAGCAGTACTTC. The chain links TRBV27 to TRBJ2-7, with 7 bases that match TRBD1. Germline-derived CDR1 and CDR2 are MNHEY and SMNVEV (reference sequence). The CDR3 is 14 residues long. The V gene end was trimmed by 5 bases and the J gene end by 5 bases; junction bases not matched to a gene: 9.

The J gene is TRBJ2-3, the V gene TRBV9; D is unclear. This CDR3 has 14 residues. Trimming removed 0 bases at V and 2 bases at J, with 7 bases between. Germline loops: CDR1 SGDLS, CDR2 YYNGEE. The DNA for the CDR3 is TGTGCCAGCAGCGTAGCCAGGCCCACAGATACGCAGTATTTT. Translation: CASSVARPTDTQYF.

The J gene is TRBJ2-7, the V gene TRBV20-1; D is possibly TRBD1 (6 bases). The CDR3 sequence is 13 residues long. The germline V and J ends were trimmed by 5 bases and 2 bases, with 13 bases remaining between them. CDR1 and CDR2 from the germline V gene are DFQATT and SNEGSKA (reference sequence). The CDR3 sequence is CSALDRLAYEQYF. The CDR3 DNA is TGCAGTGCTCTAGACAGGTTGGCCTACGAGCAGTACTTC.

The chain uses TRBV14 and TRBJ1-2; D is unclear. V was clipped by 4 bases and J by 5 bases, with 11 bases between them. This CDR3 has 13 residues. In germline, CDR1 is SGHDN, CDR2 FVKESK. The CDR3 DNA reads TGTGCCAGCAGCCCGGACCGACGATATGGCTACACCTTC. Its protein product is CASSPDRRYGYTF.

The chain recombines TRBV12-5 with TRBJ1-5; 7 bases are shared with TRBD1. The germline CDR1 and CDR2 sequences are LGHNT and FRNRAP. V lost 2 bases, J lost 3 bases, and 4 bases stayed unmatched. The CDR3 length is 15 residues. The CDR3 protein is CASGLTEGANQPQHF. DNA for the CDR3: TGTGCTAGTGGTTTGACCGAGGGGGCCAATCAGCCCCAGCATTTT.

The CDR3, as DNA: TGCAGCGCCATACCGGGACAGGGCGCTTTCAATGAGCAGTTCTTC. As protein: CSAIPGQGAFNEQFF. The V gene is TRBV29-1, the J gene TRBJ2-1, with 9 bases identical to TRBD1. The V and J ends lost 7 bases and 6 bases, in that order; junction bases with no gene match: 13. The length of the CDR3 is 15 residues. Germline CDR1 SQVTM, CDR2 ANQGSEA.